Shown below are 16 T cell receptor beta chains from a single sample sequenced in a study of neurological immune-mediated disorders. TCRdb ran MiXCR on the 5' RACE reads and lists one entry per CDR3 protein. The sample includes approximately 60,000 distinct CDR3 sequences, 4.2% of them seen just once. Sequencing used PBMCs. The receptors stem from a man aged 45 to 65 with multiple sclerosis.

This clonotype was observed at least ten times. The chain joins TRBV6-5 to TRBJ1-2; D call uncertain. The CDR3 is 14 amino acids. The ends were cut back, 5 bases at V and 6 bases at J, with 16 bases in the middle. Germline V gives CDR1 MNHEY, CDR2 SVGAGI. For the CDR3, the DNA is TGTGCCAGCAGTCCCCTTGGTCCCGGTCATGGCTACACCTTC. Translated: CASSPLGPGHGYTF.

The sample holds many counts of this clonotype. The genes are TRBV5-1 and TRBJ1-1; no reliable D call. V lost 0 bases and J lost 3, with 3 bases in between. Germline values: CDR1 SGHRS, CDR2 YFSETQ. This CDR3 is built from 12 residues. CDR3 residues: CASSLGDTEAFF. The CDR3 nucleotides read TGCGCCAGCAGCTTGGGAGACACTGAAGCTTTCTTT.

In this sample, this clonotype turned up many times. This chain links TRBV4-2 with TRBJ2-1, with 11 bases fitting TRBD2. Per germline, CDR1 LGHNA and CDR2 YNFKEQ. Germline trimming cut 1 base from V and 4 bases from J; bases unmatched to any gene: 6. CDR3 length: 17 amino acids. CDR3 region: CASSQASGGTLYNEQFF. In DNA, the CDR3 is TGTGCCAGCAGCCAAGCTAGCGGGGGGACCTTATACAATGAGCAGTTCTTC.

This clonotype has a count of ten or more. The chain is built from TRBV27 and TRBJ2-2; D remains ambiguous. In germline, CDR1 is MNHEY, CDR2 SMNVEV (reference sequence). The CDR3 is 13 amino acids. Between the trimmed V and J ends, which lost 0 bases and 7 bases, there was a span of 6 bases. CDR3 amino acids: CASSLSPIGELFF. CDR3 nucleotides: TGTGCCAGCAGTTTATCCCCCATCGGGGAGCTGTTTTTT.

This clonotype was seen more than once but under ten times. This chain joins TRBV30 and TRBJ2-7; 9 bases are a match to TRBD1. Germline loops: CDR1 GTSNPN, CDR2 SVGIG (reference sequence). V trimming: 4 bases; J trimming: 5 bases; junction bases outside the gene matches: 6. This CDR3 is built from 13 residues. The CDR3 loop is CAWTGTGLHEQYF. The CDR3 DNA is TGTGCCTGGACCGGGACAGGGCTTCACGAGCAGTACTTC.

This clonotype came up a few times. This chain uses TRBV10-3 with TRBJ2-1; D is unresolved. Trimming shortened V by 2 bases and J by 0 bases, and 11 bases separated the two germline ends. The germline V gene encodes CDR1 ENHRY and CDR2 SYGVKD. There are 16 residues in the CDR3. CDR3 nucleotides: TGTGCCATCAGTGAGAGTGCCGCGAGCTCCTACAATGAGCAGTTCTTC. Its translation is CAISESAASSYNEQFF.

This clonotype was counted ten times or more. V usage is TRBV28 and J usage is TRBJ1-5; no clear D. The germline V and J ends were trimmed by 7 bases and 7 bases, with 23 bases remaining between them. The CDR3 extends over 16 amino acids. Germline-derived CDR1 and CDR2 are MDHEN and SYDVKM. For the CDR3, the DNA is TGTGCCAGCACCATATTCCTCTCCGACGACGGGCAGCCCCAGCATTTT. The encoded protein is CASTIFLSDDGQPQHF.

There are a few counts of this clonotype. The chain recombines TRBV29-1 with TRBJ2-7; D could derive from TRBD1 or TRBD2 (5 bases each). V was clipped by 5 bases and J by 5 bases, with 16 bases between them. Germline CDR1 reads SQVTM; CDR2 reads ANQGSEA. The CDR3 runs to 13 residues. DNA of the CDR3: TGCAGCGTTCGGTGGGGGATCGATCACGAGCAGTACTTC. It specifies CSVRWGIDHEQYF.

This clonotype was observed a handful of times. The chain combines TRBV6-5 with TRBJ1-2, with no clear D. The V end lost 2 bases, the J end lost 4 bases, and 11 bases lay between the germline ends. Germline values: CDR1 MNHEY, CDR2 SVGAGI. The CDR3 is 14 amino acids. The CDR3 region is CASSYTLGSYGYTF. The DNA for the CDR3 is TGTGCCAGCAGTTACACTCTGGGAAGCTATGGCTACACCTTC.

In its sample, this clonotype was seen many times. The chain couples TRBV9 to TRBJ1-1; TRBD1 aligns across 8 bases. V lost 4 bases, J lost 3 bases, and 8 bases stayed unmatched. From germline, CDR1 is SGDLS and CDR2 YYNGEE. The CDR3 runs 15 residues. This CDR3 is CASSPQGARDTEAFF. The CDR3 DNA is TGTGCCAGCAGCCCCCAGGGGGCGCGGGACACTGAAGCTTTCTTT.

At least ten counts were recorded for this clonotype. The chain combines TRBV10-2 with TRBJ2-1; TRBD2 agrees at 12 bases. The CDR3 has 16 residues. The germline CDR1 and CDR2 sequences are WSHSY and SAAADI. Trimming at V came to 6 bases and at J to 7 bases, leaving 10 bases not matched to a gene. The CDR3 loop reads CASSDRLAGVRNEQFF. The CDR3 DNA reads as TGCGCCAGCAGCGACCGACTAGCGGGAGTAAGAAATGAGCAGTTCTTC.

This clonotype was recorded at least ten times. The chain couples TRBV7-9 to TRBJ2-3; possibly TRBD2 for D (5 bases). This CDR3 is built from 15 residues. CDR1 is SEHNR, CDR2 FQNEAQ, per germline (reference sequence). Trimming removed 5 bases from V and 2 bases from J, with 14 bases in between. The CDR3 protein is CASSLGRGLTDTQYF. Written as DNA, the CDR3 is TGTGCCAGCAGCCTAGGCCGGGGTCTCACAGATACGCAGTATTTT.

This clonotype was counted ten times or more. The chain recombines TRBV2 with TRBJ2-4, with 11 bases matching TRBD2. The CDR3 consists of 15 residues. V trimming: 5 bases; J trimming: 6 bases; junction bases outside the gene matches: 6. Germline CDR1 is SNHLY and CDR2 is FYNNEI. In nucleotides, the CDR3 is TGTGCCAGCAGTTGGCTAGCGGGAGGAACAAACATTCAGTACTTC. It codes for CASSWLAGGTNIQYF.

This clonotype was picked up many times. The rearrangement uses TRBV5-1 and TRBJ2-3, with D possibly matching TRBD2 (5 bases). Germline-derived CDR1 and CDR2 are SGHRS and YFSETQ. V lost 1 base to trimming and J lost 5 bases, with 14 bases between them. The CDR3 runs to 15 residues. The CDR3 region is CASSLIGELGDTQYF. CDR3 bases: TGCGCCAGCAGCTTGATCGGGGAATTGGGAGATACGCAGTATTTT.

This clonotype was detected ten times or more. The chain carries TRBV28 and TRBJ1-4, with D hard to call. V was shortened by 5 bases and J by 5 bases, with 18 bases between the two germline ends. The CDR3 length is 16 residues. Germline V CDR1 and CDR2: MDHEN, SYDVKM. The CDR3 loop reads CASSTSRTLANEKLFF. CDR3 DNA sequence: TGTGCCAGCAGTACGAGCAGGACCCTAGCGAATGAAAAACTGTTTTTT.

This clonotype was recorded many times. The CDR3 DNA follows: TGTGCCAGCAAAAGACAGGGGGCGATAAACGAGCAGTACTTC. Protein: CASKRQGAINEQYF. This rearrangement joins TRBV6-5 to TRBJ2-7; TRBD1 agrees at 10 bases. V dropped 7 bases and J dropped 5; count of bases not matched to a gene: 8. The CDR3 loop spans 14 amino acids. Germline CDR1 and CDR2: MNHEY and SVGAGI.